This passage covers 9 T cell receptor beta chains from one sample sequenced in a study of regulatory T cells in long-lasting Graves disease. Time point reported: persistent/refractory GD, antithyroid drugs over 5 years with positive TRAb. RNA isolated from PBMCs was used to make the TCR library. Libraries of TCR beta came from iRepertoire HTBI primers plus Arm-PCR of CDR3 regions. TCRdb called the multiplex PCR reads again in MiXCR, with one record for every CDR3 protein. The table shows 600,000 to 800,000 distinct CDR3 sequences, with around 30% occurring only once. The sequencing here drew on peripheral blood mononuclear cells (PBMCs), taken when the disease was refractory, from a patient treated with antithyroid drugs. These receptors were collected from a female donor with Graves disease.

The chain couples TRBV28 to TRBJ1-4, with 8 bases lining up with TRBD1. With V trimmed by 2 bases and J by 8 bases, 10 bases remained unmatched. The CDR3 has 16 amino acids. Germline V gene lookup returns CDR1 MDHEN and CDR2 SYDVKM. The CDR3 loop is CASSLSRGQGREKLFF. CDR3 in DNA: TGTGCCAGCAGTTTAAGCCGAGGACAGGGTCGAGAAAAACTGTTTTTT. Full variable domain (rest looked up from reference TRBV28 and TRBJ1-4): DVKVTQSSRYLVKRTGEKVFLECVQDMDHENMFWYRQDPGLGLRLIYFSYDVKMKEKGDIPEGYSVSREKKERFSLILESASTNQTSMYLCASSLSRGQGREKLFFGSGTQLSVL.

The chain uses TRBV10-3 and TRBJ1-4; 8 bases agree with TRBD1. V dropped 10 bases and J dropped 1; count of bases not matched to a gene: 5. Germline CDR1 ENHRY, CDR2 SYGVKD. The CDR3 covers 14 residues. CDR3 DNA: TGTGCCAGCCAGGGGACAGGAACTAATGAAAAACTGTTTTTT. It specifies CASQGTGTNEKLFF.

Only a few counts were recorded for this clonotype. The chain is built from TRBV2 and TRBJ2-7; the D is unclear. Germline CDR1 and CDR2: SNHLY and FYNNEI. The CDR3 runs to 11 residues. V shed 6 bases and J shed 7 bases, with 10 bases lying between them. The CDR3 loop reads CASRILEEQYF. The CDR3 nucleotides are TGTGCCAGCAGAATCTTGGAAGAGCAGTACTTC. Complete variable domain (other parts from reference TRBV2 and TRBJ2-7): EPEVTQTPSHQVTQMGQEVILRCVPISNHLYFYWYRQILGQKVEFLVSFYNNEISEKSEIFDDQFSVERPDGSNFTLKIRSTKLEDSAMYFCASRILEEQYFGPGTRLTVT.

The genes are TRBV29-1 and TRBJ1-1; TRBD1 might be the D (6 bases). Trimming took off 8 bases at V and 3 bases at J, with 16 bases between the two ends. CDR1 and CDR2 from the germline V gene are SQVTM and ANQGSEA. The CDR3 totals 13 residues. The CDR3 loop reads CSLRRGPDTEAFF. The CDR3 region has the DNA TGCAGCCTCCGACGGGGGCCGGACACTGAAGCTTTCTTT. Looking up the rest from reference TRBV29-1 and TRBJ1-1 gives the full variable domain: SAVISQKPSRDICQRGTSLTIQCQVDSQVTMMFWYRQQPGQSLTLIATANQGSEATYESGFVIDKFPISRPNLTFSTLTVSNMSPEDSSIYLCSLRRGPDTEAFFGQGTRLTVV.

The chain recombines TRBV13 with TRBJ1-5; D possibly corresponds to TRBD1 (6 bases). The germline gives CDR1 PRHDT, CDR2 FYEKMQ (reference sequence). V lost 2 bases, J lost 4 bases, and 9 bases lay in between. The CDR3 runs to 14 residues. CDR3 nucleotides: TGTGCCAGCAGCTTATACAGGGAAAATCAGCCCCAGCATTTT. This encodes CASSLYRENQPQHF.

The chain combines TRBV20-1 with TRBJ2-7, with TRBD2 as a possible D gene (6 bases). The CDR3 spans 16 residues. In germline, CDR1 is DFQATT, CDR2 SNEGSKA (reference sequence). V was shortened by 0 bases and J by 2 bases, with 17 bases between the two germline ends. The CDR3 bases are TGCAGTGCTAGAGATCGTCTAGCGCCAATCACCTACGAGCAGTACTTC. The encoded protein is CSARDRLAPITYEQYF.

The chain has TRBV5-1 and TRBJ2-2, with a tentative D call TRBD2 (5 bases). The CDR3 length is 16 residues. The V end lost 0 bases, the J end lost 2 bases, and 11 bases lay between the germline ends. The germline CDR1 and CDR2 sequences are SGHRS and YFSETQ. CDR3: CASSLAVAINTGELFF. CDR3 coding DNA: TGCGCCAGCAGCTTGGCGGTAGCGATTAACACCGGGGAGCTGTTTTTT.

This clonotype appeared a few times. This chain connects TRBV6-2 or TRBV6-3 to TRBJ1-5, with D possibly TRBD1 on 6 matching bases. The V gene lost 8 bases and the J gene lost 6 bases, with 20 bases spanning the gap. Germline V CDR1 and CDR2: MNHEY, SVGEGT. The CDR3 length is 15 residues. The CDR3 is CASSEGWTATQPQHF. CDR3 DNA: TGTGCCAGCTCTGAAGGGTGGACAGCGACTCAGCCCCAGCATTTT.

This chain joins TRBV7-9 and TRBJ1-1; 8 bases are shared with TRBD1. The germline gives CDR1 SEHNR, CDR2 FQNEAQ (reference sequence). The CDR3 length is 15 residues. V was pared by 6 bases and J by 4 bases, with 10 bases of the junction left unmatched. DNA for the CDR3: TGTGCCAGCAGACCAGGACAGGGTAAGGGCACTGAAGCTTTCTTT. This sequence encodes CASRPGQGKGTEAFF.